The 6 T cell receptor beta chains reported below all come from one sample, sequenced in a study of T cell repertoires in cytomegalovirus infection. Their antigens remain unidentified. TCRdb called the reads again in MiXCR, with one record for every CDR3 protein. This sample carries about 920,000 distinct CDR3 sequences, 30% to 40% of them seen once, and the ten largest clones take 13%. The sequencing here drew on cultured CD8+ T cells from PBMCs, taken from culture after CMV antigen stimulation. These receptors all stem from a human donor in good health (CMV status not recorded). Some clones in this sample may be carry-over from other donors' samples.

This clonotype occurred once. J is TRBJ1-2 and V is TRBV29-1; 7 nucleotides agree with TRBD1. This CDR3 region has 17 residues. The V gene end was trimmed by 5 bases and the J gene end by 0 bases; junction bases not matched to a gene: 15. Germline V gene sequence: CDR1 SQVTM, CDR2 ANQGSEA. The DNA of the CDR3 is TGCAGCGTTCTCGAGACAGGGTTGATTACAGCTAACTATGGCTACACCTTC. It is translated as CSVLETGLITANYGYTF.

A few counts support this clonotype. The CDR3 protein is CASSSPRRGAAYGYTF. CDR3 coding DNA: TGTGCCAGCAGTTCCCCCCGCAGGGGGGCGGCCTATGGCTACACCTTC. This chain joins TRBV28 and TRBJ1-2, with 7 nucleotides matching TRBD1. The CDR3 sequence is 16 residues long. Losses at the gene ends were 4 bases for V and 4 bases for J; bases not matched to a gene: 12. The V gene's germline CDR1 is MDHEN and CDR2 SYDVKM.

This clonotype came up a few times. The CDR3 DNA follows: TGCAGTGCTAGAGACAGTTTCTCTGGGGCCAACGTCCTGACTTTC. It yields the protein CSARDSFSGANVLTF. The chain recombines TRBV20-1 with TRBJ2-6; no reliable D call. V shed 0 bases and J shed 0 bases, with 6 bases lying between them. Germline V CDR1 and CDR2: DFQATT, SNEGSKA (reference sequence). The CDR3 has 15 residues.

J is TRBJ2-1 and V is TRBV7-3; D might be TRBD1 (5 bases). The CDR3 sequence is 15 residues long. Germline CDR1 and CDR2: SGHTA and FQGTGA. The ends were cut back, 0 bases at V and 4 bases at J, with 10 bases in the middle. The CDR3 spells CASSLTDSPYNEQFF. The CDR3 region has the DNA TGTGCCAGCAGCTTAACCGACAGTCCTTACAATGAGCAGTTCTTC.

This chain uses TRBV6-6 with TRBJ1-1; D perhaps matches TRBD1 (5 bases). Trimming removed 2 bases at V and 1 base at J, with 14 bases between. The CDR3 contains 16 residues. Per the germline V gene, CDR1 is MNHNY and CDR2 is SVGAGI (reference sequence). CDR3 bases: TGTGCCAGCAGTTACCCAGCGGACAAGGAGAACACTGAAGCTTTCTTT. Translating gives CASSYPADKENTEAFF.

This clonotype was counted only a few times. The chain is built from TRBV14 and TRBJ2-7, with D possibly TRBD2 on 5 matching bases. The CDR3 covers 13 residues. CDR1 is SGHDN, CDR2 FVKESK, per germline. V gave up 1 base and J gave up 5 bases, with 9 bases separating them. The CDR3 region has the DNA TGTGCCAGCAGCCAAGGAGGGTGGAACGAGCAGTACTTC. Amino acid sequence: CASSQGGWNEQYF.